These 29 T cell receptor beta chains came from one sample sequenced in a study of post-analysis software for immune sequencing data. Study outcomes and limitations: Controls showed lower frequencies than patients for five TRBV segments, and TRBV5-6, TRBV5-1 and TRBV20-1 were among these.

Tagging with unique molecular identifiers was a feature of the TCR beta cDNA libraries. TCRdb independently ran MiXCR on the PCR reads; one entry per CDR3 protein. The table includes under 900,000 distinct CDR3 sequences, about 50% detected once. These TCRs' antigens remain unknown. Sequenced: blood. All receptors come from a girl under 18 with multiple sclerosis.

Written as DNA, the CDR3 is TGCGCCAGCAGGCTGTGGACAGGGAATCAAGAGACCCAGTACTTC. The encoded protein is CASRLWTGNQETQYF. This rearrangement joins TRBV5-1 to TRBJ2-5, with 8 bases identical to TRBD1. The CDR3 runs to 15 residues. V dropped 5 bases and J dropped 2; count of bases not matched to a gene: 8. Germline V CDR1 and CDR2: SGHRS, YFSETQ.

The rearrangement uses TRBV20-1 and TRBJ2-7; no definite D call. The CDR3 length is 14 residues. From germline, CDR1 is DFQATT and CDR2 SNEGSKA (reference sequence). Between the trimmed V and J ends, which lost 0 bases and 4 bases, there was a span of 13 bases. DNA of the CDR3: TGCAGTGCTAGAGATCGCATACTTGGTTACGAGCAGTACTTC. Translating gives CSARDRILGYEQYF.

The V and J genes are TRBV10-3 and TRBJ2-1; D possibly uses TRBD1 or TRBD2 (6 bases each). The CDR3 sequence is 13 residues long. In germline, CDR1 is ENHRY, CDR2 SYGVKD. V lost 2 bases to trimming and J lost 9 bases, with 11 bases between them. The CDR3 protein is CAISERGAGEQFF. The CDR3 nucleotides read TGTGCCATCAGTGAGAGGGGGGCAGGTGAGCAGTTCTTC.

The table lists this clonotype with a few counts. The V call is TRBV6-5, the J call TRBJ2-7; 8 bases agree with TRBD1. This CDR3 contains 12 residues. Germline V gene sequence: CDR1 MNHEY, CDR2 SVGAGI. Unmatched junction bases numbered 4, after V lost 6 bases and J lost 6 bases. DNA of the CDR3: TGTGCCAGCAGACAGGGGGTCGTCGAGCAGTACTTC. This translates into CASRQGVVEQYF.

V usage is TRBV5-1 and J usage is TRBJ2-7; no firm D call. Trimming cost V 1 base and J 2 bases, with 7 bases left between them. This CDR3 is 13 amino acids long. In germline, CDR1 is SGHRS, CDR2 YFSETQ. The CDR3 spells CASSLREPYEQYF. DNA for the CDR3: TGCGCCAGCAGCTTGAGGGAACCCTACGAGCAGTACTTC.

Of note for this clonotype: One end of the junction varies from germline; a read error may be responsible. The CDR3 sequence is CAGSATTGTQETQYF. CDR3 DNA sequence: TGCGCCGGCAGCGCGACTACAGGTACCCAAGAGACCCAGTACTTC. This sequence joins TRBV5-1 and TRBJ2-5, with D perhaps matching TRBD1 or TRBD2 (5 bases each). The CDR3 extends over 15 amino acids. From germline, CDR1 is SGHRS and CDR2 YFSETQ. Using reference TRBV5-1 and TRBJ2-5 for the parts outside the CDR3, the full variable domain is KAGVTQTPRYLIKTRGQQVTLSCSPISGHRSVSWYQQTPGQGLQFLFEYFSETQRNKGNFPGRFSGRQFSNSRSEMNVSTLELGDSALYLCAGSATTGTQETQYFGPGTRLLVL.

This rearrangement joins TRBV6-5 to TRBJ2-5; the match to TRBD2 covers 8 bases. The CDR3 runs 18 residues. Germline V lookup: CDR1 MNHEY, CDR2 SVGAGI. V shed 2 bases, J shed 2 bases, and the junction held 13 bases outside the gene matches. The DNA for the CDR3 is TGTGCCAGCAGTTACCTGATTCAGCCGGGGGGGTTACAAGAGACCCAGTACTTC. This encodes CASSYLIQPGGLQETQYF.

The CDR3 DNA follows: TGCAGCGTTGTGGGCAGGGAGGCCTACGAGCAGTACTTC. Translated, it gives CSVVGREAYEQYF. The rearrangement links TRBV29-1 to TRBJ2-7; D may be TRBD2 (6 bases). In germline, CDR1 is SQVTM, CDR2 ANQGSEA. Trimming shortened V by 4 bases and J by 2 bases, and 12 bases separated the two germline ends. The CDR3 loop spans 13 amino acids.

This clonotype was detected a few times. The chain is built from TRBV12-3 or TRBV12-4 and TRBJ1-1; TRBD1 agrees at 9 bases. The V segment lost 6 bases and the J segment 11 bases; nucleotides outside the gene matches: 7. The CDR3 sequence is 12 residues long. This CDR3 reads CASSRDRELAFF. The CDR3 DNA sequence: TGTGCCAGCAGCAGGGACAGGGAACTGGCTTTCTTT.

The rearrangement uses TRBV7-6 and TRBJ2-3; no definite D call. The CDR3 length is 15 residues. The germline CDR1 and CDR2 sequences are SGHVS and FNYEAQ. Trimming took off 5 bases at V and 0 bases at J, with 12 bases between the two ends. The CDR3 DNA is TGTGCCAGCAGCCACCTGCGAGGAAGCACAGATACGCAGTATTTT. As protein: CASSHLRGSTDTQYF.

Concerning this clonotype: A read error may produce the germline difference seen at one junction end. CDR3 amino acids: CASSFRGLPGLAGVDTDAQYF. DNA for the CDR3: TGTGCCAGCAGTTTTAGGGGTCTCCCGGGACTAGCGGGAGTAGACACAGATGCGCAGTATTTT. The V and J genes are TRBV12-3 or TRBV12-4 and TRBJ2-3; TRBD2 matches 14 bases. The CDR3 loop spans 21 amino acids.

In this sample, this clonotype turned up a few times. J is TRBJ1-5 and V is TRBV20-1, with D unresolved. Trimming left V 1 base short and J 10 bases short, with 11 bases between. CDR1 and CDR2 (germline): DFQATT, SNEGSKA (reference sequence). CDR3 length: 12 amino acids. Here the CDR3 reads CSARGTSAPQHF. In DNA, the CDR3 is TGCAGTGCTAGAGGGACTTCCGCACCCCAGCATTTT.

The CDR3 coding sequence is TGCGCCAGCAGCTTGGATCCTGGGACAGTCTTCACAGATACGCAGTATTTT. Its protein product is CASSLDPGTVFTDTQYF. The rearrangement joins TRBV5-1 to TRBJ2-3, with 7 positions matching TRBD1. The CDR3 totals 17 residues. The germline CDR1 and CDR2 sequences are SGHRS and YFSETQ. V lost 0 bases to trimming and J lost 2 bases; unmatched junction nucleotides: 9.

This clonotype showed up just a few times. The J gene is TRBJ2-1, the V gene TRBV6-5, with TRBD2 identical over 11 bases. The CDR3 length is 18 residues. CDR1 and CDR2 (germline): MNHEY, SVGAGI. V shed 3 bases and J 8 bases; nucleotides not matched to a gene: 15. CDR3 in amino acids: CASSYIAGGRSSPHEQFF. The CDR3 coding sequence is TGTGCCAGCAGTTATATAGCGGGGGGGCGCTCCTCCCCGCATGAGCAGTTCTTC.

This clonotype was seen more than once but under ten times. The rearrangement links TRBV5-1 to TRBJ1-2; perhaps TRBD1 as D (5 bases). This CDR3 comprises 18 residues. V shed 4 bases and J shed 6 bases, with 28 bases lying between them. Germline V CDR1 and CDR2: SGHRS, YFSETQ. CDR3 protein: CASSPAATALGGVNGYTF. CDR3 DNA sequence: TGCGCCAGCAGCCCCGCGGCAACGGCGTTGGGGGGAGTGAATGGCTACACCTTC.

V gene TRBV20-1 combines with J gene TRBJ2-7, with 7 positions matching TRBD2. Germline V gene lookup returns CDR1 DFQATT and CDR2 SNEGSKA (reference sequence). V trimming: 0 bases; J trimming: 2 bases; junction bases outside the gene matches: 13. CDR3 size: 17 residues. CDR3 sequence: CSARDRGIAGPTYEQYF. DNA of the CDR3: TGCAGTGCTAGAGATCGGGGCATAGCGGGCCCAACCTACGAGCAGTACTTC.

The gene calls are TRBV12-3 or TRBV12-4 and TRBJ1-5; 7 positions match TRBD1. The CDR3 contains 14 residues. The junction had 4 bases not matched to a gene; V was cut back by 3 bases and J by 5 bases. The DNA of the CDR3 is TGTGCCAGCAGTTTGATCAGGGGGGATCAGCCCCAGCATTTT. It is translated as CASSLIRGDQPQHF.

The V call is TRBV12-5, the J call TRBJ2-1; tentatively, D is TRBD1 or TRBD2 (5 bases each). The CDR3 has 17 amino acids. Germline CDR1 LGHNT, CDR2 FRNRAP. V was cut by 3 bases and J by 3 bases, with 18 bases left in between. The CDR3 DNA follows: TGTGCTAGTGGTTTCCAGAAGGACGGGACGTACTACAATGAGCAGTTCTTC. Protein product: CASGFQKDGTYYNEQFF.

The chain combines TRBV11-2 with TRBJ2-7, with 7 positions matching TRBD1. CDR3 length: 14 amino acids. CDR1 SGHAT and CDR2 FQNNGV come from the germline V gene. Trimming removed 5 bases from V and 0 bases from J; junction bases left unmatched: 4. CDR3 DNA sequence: TGTGCCAGCAGCACCAGGGGGAGCTCCTACGAGCAGTACTTC. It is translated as CASSTRGSSYEQYF.

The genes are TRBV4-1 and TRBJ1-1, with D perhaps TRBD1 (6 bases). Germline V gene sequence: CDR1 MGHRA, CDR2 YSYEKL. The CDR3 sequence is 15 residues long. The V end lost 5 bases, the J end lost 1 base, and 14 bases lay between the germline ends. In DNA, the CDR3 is TGCGCCAGCAGCTCACACAGGGTTGGGAACACTGAAGCTTTCTTT. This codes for CASSSHRVGNTEAFF.

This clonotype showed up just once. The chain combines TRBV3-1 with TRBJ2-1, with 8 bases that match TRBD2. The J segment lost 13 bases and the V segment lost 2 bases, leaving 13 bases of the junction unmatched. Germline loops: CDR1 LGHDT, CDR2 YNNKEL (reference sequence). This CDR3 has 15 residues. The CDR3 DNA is TGTGCCAGCAGCCAAAATCTGGTGGCGGGGGGTAAACAGTTCTTC. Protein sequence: CASSQNLVAGGKQFF.

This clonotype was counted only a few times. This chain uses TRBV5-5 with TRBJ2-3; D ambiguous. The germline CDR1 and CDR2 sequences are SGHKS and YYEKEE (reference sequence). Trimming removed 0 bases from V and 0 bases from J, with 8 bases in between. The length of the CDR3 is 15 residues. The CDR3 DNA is TGTGCCAGCAGCTTGGATAGGGTTAGCACAGATACGCAGTATTTT. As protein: CASSLDRVSTDTQYF.

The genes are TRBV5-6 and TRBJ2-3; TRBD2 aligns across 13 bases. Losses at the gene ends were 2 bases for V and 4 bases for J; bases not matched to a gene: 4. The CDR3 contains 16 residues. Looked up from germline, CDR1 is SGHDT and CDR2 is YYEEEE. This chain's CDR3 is CASSLRTSGRADTQYF. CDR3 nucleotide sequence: TGTGCCAGCAGCTTACGTACTAGCGGGAGGGCAGATACGCAGTATTTT. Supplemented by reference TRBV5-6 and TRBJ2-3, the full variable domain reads DAGVTQSPTHLIKTRGQQVTLRCSPKSGHDTVSWYQQALGQGPQFIFQYYEEEERQRGNFPDRFSGHQFPNYSSELNVNALLLGDSALYLCASSLRTSGRADTQYFGPGTRLTVL.

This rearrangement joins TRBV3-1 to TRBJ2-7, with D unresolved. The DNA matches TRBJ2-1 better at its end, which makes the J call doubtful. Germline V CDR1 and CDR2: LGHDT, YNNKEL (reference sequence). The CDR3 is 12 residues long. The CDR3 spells CASSQDRWEQFF. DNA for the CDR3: TGTGCCAGCAGCCAAGATCGTTGGGAGCAGTTCTTC.

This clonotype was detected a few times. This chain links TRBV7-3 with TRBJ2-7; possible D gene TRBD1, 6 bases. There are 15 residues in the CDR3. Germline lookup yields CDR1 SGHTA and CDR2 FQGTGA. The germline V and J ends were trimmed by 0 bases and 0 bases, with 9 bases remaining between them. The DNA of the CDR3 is TGTGCCAGCAGCTTAACCCTGGACAGCTCCTACGAGCAGTACTTC. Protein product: CASSLTLDSSYEQYF.

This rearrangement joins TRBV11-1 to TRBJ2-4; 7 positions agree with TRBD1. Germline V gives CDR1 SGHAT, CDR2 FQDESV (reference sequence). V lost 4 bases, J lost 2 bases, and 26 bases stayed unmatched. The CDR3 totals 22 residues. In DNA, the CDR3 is TGTGCCAGCAGCTCACCGGTTGTAAGAGGGACAGAAGAAAATGGTCCCAAAAACATTCAGTACTTC. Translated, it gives CASSSPVVRGTEENGPKNIQYF.

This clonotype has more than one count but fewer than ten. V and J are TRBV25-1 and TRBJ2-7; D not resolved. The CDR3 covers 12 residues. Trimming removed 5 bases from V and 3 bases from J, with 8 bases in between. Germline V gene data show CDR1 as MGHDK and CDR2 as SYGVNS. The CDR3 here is CASSIRDYEQYF. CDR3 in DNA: TGTGCCAGCAGTATAAGGGACTACGAGCAGTACTTC.

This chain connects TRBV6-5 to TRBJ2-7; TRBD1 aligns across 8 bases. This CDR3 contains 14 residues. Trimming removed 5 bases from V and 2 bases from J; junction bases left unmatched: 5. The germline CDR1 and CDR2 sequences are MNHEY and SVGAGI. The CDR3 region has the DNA TGTGCCAGCAGTGCGGACAGGGCTCCCTACGAGCAGTACTTC. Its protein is CASSADRAPYEQYF.

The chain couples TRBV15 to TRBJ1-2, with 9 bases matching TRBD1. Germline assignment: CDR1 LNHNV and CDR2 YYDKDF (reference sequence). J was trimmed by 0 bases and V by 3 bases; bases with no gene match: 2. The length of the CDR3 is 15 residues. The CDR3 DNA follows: TGTGCCACCAGCAGCAGACAGGGGGCTAACTATGGCTACACCTTC. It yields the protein CATSSRQGANYGYTF.